The T cell receptor (beta chain) under discussion was sequenced for a study of monozygotic twins with inflammatory bowel disease. Study-wide points: Versus healthy twins, IBD patients showed fewer clonotypes shared with others, especially with disease activity. Among IBD patients, TCRbeta diversity (inverse Simpson) was lower than in healthy co-twins.

Amplification used two nested PCRs: around 15 cycles, then 8 to 10 cycles, on TCRalpha/TCRbeta cDNA. TCRdb reworked the 5' RACE reads into one entry per CDR3 protein, no DNA. Its table lists 200,000 to 250,000 distinct CDR3 sequences. This CDR3 comprises 16 residues. The germline gives CDR1 LGHNA, CDR2 YNFKEQ. No sorting of T cells preceded isolation of total RNA from whole blood. Comments on this clonotype: Its antigen remains unknown.

The chain couples TRBV4-2 to TRBJ2-5; checking the TCRdb D call of TRBD2 is not possible without DNA. The specimen was blood. This clonotype was obtained from a human donor with ulcerative colitis or Crohn's disease, or a healthy co-twin of an affected twin (not recorded which). CDR3: CASSRGTSGSGETQYF.